This TCR beta chain is drawn from a study of T-cell reconstitution after alpha-beta-depleted transplantation in children. CDR1 is SGHRS and CDR2 is YFSETQ in the germline V gene. V was cut by 5 bases and J by 3 bases, with 15 bases left in between. The CDR3 length is 15 residues. The TCRbeta library was prepared with unique molecular identifiers. TCRdb reanalysed the PCR reads using MiXCR and keeps one entry per CDR3 protein. In the table there are a few hundred thousand distinct CDR3 sequences, approximately 20% of which are singletons. There are many counts of this clonotype. The receptor was derived from a human donor who donated a stem cell graft to a child with acute lymphoblastic leukemia. This chain uses TRBV5-1 with TRBJ1-3, with D tentatively TRBD1 (5 bases). The source was PBMCs from the stem cell graft donor, collected from the stem cell graft. The CDR3 DNA follows: TGCGCCAGCAGTCATACTCCGCAGGGTGGAAACACCATATATTTT. Its translation is CASSHTPQGGNTIYF.